Shown below are 17 T cell receptor beta chains from a single sample sequenced in a study of cytomegalovirus exposure and HLA in healthy donors. The PCR had 60 Vbeta and 13 Jbeta primers. Method: immunoSEQ multiplex PCR; TCRdb's copy keeps in-frame clones and lacks some. The sample comprises about 140,000 clones, around three quarters of which are singletons, and 3.1% rests with the top ten. What was sequenced was PBMCs. Receptors were obtained from a male donor in good health and CMV-seronegative.

The rearrangement links TRBV7-2 to TRBJ2-1, with D perhaps TRBD1 (6 bases). Trimming stripped 3 bases from V and 5 bases from J, with 11 bases between. This CDR3 spans 14 amino acids. Germline V gene data show CDR1 as SGHTA and CDR2 as FQGNSA. Here the CDR3 reads CASSLGATHNEQFF. The CDR3 coding sequence is TGTGCCAGCAGCTTGGGGGCCACCCACAATGAGCAGTTCTTC. Complete variable domain (other parts from reference TRBV7-2 and TRBJ2-1): GAGVSQSPSNKVTEKGKDVELRCDPISGHTALYWYRQSLGQGLEFLIYFQGNSAPDKSGLPSDRFSAERTGGSVSTLTIQRTQQEDSAVYLCASSLGATHNEQFFGPGTRLTVL.

This clone was recorded once. The CDR3 DNA sequence: TGCGCCAGCAGCCAATTGGACAGGGGAAGAGAGCAGTTCTTC. It is translated as CASSQLDRGREQFF. This rearrangement joins TRBV4-1 to TRBJ2-1; TRBD1 matches 9 bases. The V and J ends lost 2 bases and 10 bases, in that order; junction bases with no gene match: 6. CDR1 and CDR2 from the germline V gene are MGHRA and YSYEKL. The CDR3 extends over 14 amino acids.

The chain carries TRBV4-3 and TRBJ2-7, with a tentative D call TRBD2 (5 bases). The CDR3 is 15 amino acids. V dropped 0 bases and J dropped 4 bases, with 13 bases sitting between them. The germline gives CDR1 LGHNA, CDR2 YSLEER. The CDR3 is CASSQEYRGFYEQYF. For the CDR3, the DNA is TGCGCCAGCAGCCAAGAGTACCGGGGTTTTTACGAGCAGTACTTC.

The genes are TRBV28 and TRBJ2-7; TRBD1 matches 9 bases. The CDR3 is made up of 15 amino acids. CDR1 is MDHEN, CDR2 SYDVKM, per germline. V shed 1 base, J shed 2 bases, and the junction held 3 bases outside the gene matches. The CDR3 region is CASSLSGTGPYEQYF. CDR3 nucleotide sequence: TGTGCCAGCAGTTTATCCGGGACAGGGCCCTACGAGCAGTACTTC.

The chain carries TRBV9 and TRBJ2-2; the D is unclear. Trimming cost V 4 bases and J 3 bases, with 10 bases left between them. The CDR3 extends over 14 amino acids. In germline, CDR1 is SGDLS, CDR2 YYNGEE. CDR3 residues: CASSLNTDTGELFF. Here the CDR3 DNA reads TGTGCCAGCAGCCTAAACACAGACACCGGGGAGCTGTTTTTT.

V is TRBV28 and J is TRBJ2-3, with 8 bases matching TRBD2. The CDR3 contains 17 residues. CDR1 is MDHEN and CDR2 is SYDVKM in the germline V gene. J lost 0 bases, V lost 3 bases, and 8 bases had no gene match. For the CDR3, the DNA is TGTGCCAGCAGTTTTATCGGGAGGGCCACTAGCACAGATACGCAGTATTTT. Protein product: CASSFIGRATSTDTQYF. Full variable domain (outside the CDR3, taken from reference TRBV28 and TRBJ2-3): DVKVTQSSRYLVKRTGEKVFLECVQDMDHENMFWYRQDPGLGLRLIYFSYDVKMKEKGDIPEGYSVSREKKERFSLILESASTNQTSMYLCASSFIGRATSTDTQYFGPGTRLTVL.

This rearrangement joins TRBV6-5 to TRBJ2-5; TRBD1 agrees at 8 bases. The last part of the DNA fits TRBJ2-7 better; the J call may be wrong. Per the germline V gene, CDR1 is MNHEY and CDR2 is SVGAGI. The CDR3 spans 15 residues. In DNA, the CDR3 is TGTGCCAGCAGTTACTCGCTGGGACAGGCCTACGAGCAGTACTTC. This gives the protein CASSYSLGQAYEQYF.

The chain has TRBV13 and TRBJ2-7; 9 bases fit TRBD1. Germline CDR1 reads PRHDT; CDR2 reads FYEKMQ (reference sequence). J was trimmed by 3 bases and V by 5 bases; bases with no gene match: 8. The CDR3 covers 15 residues. CDR3 in amino acids: CASSRTGGESYEQYF. Written as DNA, the CDR3 is TGTGCCAGCAGCCGTACAGGGGGCGAAAGCTACGAGCAGTACTTC.

This clone came up a few times. V usage is TRBV4-1 and J usage is TRBJ2-5; D unresolved. CDR1 is MGHRA, CDR2 YSYEKL, per germline. Trimming stripped 0 bases from V and 2 bases from J, with 10 bases between. The CDR3 loop spans 15 amino acids. The CDR3: CASSQDVRIQETQYF. CDR3 nucleotides: TGCGCCAGCAGCCAAGATGTCAGGATTCAAGAGACCCAGTACTTC.

The genes are TRBV6-6 and TRBJ2-5; perhaps TRBD2 as D (7 bases). CDR3 length: 16 amino acids. Looked up from germline, CDR1 is MNHNY and CDR2 is SVGAGI (reference sequence). Trimming removed 4 bases at V and 5 bases at J, with 20 bases between. Here the CDR3 reads CASSFPPGEGGETQYF. The CDR3 bases are TGTGCCAGCAGTTTCCCCCCAGGGGAGGGAGGGGAGACCCAGTACTTC.

V gene TRBV4-1 combines with J gene TRBJ1-6; D ambiguous. The V gene's germline CDR1 is MGHRA and CDR2 YSYEKL. The CDR3 is 17 residues long. Trimming shortened V by 3 bases and J by 7 bases, and 19 bases separated the two germline ends. CDR3 sequence reads: CASSHTLGTAENSPLHF. In nucleotides, the CDR3 is TGCGCCAGCAGCCATACCTTGGGCACAGCCGAGAATTCACCCCTCCACTTT.

The rearrangement links TRBV15 to TRBJ2-7; tentatively, D is TRBD1 (6 bases). CDR3 length equals 12 residues. Germline-derived CDR1 and CDR2 are LNHNV and YYDKDF (reference sequence). Trimming took off 1 base at V and 7 bases at J, with 8 bases between the two ends. This CDR3 reads CATSRVGTEQYF. The CDR3 DNA sequence: TGTGCCACCAGCAGAGTGGGGACAGAGCAGTACTTC.

The V call is TRBV7-2, the J call TRBJ2-2; 11 positions match TRBD2. Looked up from germline, CDR1 is SGHTA and CDR2 is FQGNSA. J was trimmed by 2 bases and V by 6 bases; bases with no gene match: 2. The CDR3 sequence is 15 residues long. The chain's CDR3 is CASRRLAGNTGELFF. CDR3 nucleotides: TGTGCCAGCAGACGACTAGCGGGAAACACCGGGGAGCTGTTTTTT.

The V and J genes are TRBV5-1 and TRBJ2-3; 7 bases align to TRBD2. The trim removed 2 bases at V and 0 bases at J, leaving 3 bases unmatched. The V gene's germline CDR1 is SGHRS and CDR2 YFSETQ. CDR3 length: 15 residues. The CDR3 region has the DNA TGCGCCAGCAGCTTCAGCGGGGCTAGCACAGATACGCAGTATTTT. Translating it yields CASSFSGASTDTQYF.

This clone appeared a few times. The gene calls are TRBV28 and TRBJ2-3; TRBD2 is a possible D gene (6 bases). Germline V gives CDR1 MDHEN, CDR2 SYDVKM. The CDR3 has 13 residues. Deletions cut 7 bases from V and 4 bases from J, with 12 bases between. The CDR3 is CASNSGFPDTQYF. The CDR3 DNA is TGTGCCAGCAATAGCGGATTCCCAGATACGCAGTATTTT.

The rearrangement links TRBV19 to TRBJ1-5; TRBD1 might be the D (6 bases). This CDR3 is built from 15 residues. Germline V lookup: CDR1 LNHDA, CDR2 SQIVND (reference sequence). Trimming pared 5 bases from V and 5 bases from J, leaving 16 bases between. CDR3 residues: CASSAYVGADQPQHF. The CDR3, as DNA: TGTGCCAGTAGTGCCTATGTGGGGGCCGATCAGCCCCAGCATTTT.

The chain has TRBV19 and TRBJ1-4; TRBD1 agrees at 9 bases. The V segment lost 5 bases and the J segment 6 bases; nucleotides outside the gene matches: 7. The CDR3 contains 15 residues. Germline V gene data show CDR1 as LNHDA and CDR2 as SQIVND (reference sequence). The CDR3 is CASSSTGGRDEKLFF. The CDR3 DNA is TGTGCCAGTAGTTCCACAGGGGGCAGAGATGAAAAACTGTTTTTT.